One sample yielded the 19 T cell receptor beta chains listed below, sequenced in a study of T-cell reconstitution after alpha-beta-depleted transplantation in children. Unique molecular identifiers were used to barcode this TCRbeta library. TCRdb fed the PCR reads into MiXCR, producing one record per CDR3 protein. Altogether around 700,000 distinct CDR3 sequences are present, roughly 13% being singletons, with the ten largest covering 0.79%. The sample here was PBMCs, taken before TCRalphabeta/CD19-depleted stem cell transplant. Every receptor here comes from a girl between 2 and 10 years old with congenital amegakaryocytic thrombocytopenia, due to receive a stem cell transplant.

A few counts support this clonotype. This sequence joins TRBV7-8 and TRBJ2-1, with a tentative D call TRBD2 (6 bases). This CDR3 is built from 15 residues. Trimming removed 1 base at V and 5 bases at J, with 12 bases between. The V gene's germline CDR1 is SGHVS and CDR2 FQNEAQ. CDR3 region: CASSLVLAGHNEQFF. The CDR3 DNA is TGTGCCAGCAGCTTAGTTCTGGCGGGGCACAATGAGCAGTTCTTC.

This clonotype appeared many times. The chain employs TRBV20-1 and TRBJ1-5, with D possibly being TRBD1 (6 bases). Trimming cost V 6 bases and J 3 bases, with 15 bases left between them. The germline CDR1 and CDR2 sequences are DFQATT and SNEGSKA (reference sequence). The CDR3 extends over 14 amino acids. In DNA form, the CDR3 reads TGCAGTGCCAGCCGCGGACAGATCAATCAGCCCCAGCATTTT. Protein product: CSASRGQINQPQHF.

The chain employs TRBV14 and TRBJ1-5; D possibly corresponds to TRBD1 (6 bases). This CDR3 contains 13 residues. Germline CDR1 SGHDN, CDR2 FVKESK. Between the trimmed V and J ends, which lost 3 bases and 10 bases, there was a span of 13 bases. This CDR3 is CASSHYPGEPQHF. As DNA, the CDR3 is TGTGCCAGCAGCCATTATCCAGGGGAACCCCAGCATTTT.

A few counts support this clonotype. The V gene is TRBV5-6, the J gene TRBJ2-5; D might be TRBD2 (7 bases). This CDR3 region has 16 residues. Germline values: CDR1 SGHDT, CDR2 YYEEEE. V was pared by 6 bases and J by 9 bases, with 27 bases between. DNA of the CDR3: TGTGCCAGCACCAAAGACGAGGGACACACCCGGGAGGCCCAGTACTTC. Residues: CASTKDEGHTREAQYF.

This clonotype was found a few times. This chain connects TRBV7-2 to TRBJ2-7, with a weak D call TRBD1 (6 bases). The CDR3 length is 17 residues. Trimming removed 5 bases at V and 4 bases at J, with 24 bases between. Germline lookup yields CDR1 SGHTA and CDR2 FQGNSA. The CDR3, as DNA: TGTGCCAGCAGCCGCGCCTTCCTGACAGGCTCGGGTTACGAGCAGTACTTC. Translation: CASSRAFLTGSGYEQYF.

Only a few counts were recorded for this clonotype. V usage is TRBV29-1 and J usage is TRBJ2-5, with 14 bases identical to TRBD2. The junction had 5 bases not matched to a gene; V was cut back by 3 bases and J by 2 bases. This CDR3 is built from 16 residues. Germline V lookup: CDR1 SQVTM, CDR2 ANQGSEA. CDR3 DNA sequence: TGCAGCGTTGACGGGACTAGCGGGAGAAAACAAGAGACCCAGTACTTC. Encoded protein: CSVDGTSGRKQETQYF.

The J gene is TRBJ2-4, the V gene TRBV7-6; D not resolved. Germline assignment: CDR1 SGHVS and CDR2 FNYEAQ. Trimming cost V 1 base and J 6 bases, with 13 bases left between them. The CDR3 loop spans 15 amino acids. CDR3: CASSLVPIDGNIQYF. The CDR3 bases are TGTGCCAGCAGCTTAGTGCCAATAGATGGAAACATTCAGTACTTC.

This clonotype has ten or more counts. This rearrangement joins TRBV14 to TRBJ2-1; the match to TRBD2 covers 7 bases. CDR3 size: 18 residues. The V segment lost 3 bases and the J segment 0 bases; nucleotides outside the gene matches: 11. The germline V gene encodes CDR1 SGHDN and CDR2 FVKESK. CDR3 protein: CASSQAGDYLSSYNEQFF. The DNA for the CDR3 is TGTGCCAGCAGCCAGGCGGGGGACTACTTGAGCTCCTACAATGAGCAGTTCTTC.

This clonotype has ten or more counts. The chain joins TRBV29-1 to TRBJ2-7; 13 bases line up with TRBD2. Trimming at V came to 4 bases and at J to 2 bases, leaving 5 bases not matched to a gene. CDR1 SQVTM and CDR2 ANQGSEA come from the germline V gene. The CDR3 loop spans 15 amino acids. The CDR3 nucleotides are TGCAGCGTTGGACTAGCGGGAGGCCGAACCTACGAGCAGTACTTC. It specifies CSVGLAGGRTYEQYF.

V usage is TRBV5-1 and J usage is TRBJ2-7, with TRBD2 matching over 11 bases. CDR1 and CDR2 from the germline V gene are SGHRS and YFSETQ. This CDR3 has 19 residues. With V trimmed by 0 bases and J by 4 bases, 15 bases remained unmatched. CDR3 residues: CASSLAETGVVAGGYEQYF. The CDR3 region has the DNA TGCGCCAGCAGCTTGGCCGAGACAGGGGTTGTAGCGGGAGGGTACGAGCAGTACTTC.

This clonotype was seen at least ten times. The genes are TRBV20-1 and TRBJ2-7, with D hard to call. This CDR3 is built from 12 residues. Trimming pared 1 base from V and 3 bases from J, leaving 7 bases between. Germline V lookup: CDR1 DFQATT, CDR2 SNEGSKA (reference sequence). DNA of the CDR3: TGCAGTGCTAGAGGGGAAATCTACGAGCAGTACTTC. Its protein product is CSARGEIYEQYF.

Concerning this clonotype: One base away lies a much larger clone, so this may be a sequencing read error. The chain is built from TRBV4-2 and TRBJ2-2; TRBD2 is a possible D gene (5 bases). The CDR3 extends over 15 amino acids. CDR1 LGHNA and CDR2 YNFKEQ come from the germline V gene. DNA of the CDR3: TGTGCCAGCAGCCAAGATCCGGGGAACACCTGGGAGCTGTTTTTT. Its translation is CASSQDPGNTWELFF.

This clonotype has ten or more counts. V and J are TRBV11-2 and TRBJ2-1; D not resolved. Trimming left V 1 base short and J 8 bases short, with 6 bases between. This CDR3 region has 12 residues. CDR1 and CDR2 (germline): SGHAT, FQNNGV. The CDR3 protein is CASSLGADEQFF. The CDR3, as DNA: TGTGCCAGCAGCTTAGGGGCCGATGAGCAGTTCTTC.

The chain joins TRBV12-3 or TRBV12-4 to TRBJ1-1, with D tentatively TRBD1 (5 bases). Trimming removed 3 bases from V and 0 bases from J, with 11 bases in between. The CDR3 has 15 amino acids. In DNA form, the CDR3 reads TGTGCCAGCAGTTTGGGACCTGGGGTGAACACTGAAGCTTTCTTT. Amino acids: CASSLGPGVNTEAFF.

CDR3 coding DNA: TGCGCCAGCAGCCCCCAGGGACAGCAAGAGACCCAGTACTTC. Translating it yields CASSPQGQQETQYF. This chain joins TRBV5-1 and TRBJ2-5, with 7 bases fitting TRBD1. CDR3 length equals 14 residues. Trimming cost V 4 bases and J 2 bases; bases outside gene matches: 5. CDR1 is SGHRS and CDR2 is YFSETQ in the germline V gene.

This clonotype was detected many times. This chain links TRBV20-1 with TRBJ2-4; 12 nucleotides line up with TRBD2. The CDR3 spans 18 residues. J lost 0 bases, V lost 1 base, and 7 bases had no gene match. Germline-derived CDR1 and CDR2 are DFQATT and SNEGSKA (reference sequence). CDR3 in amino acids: CSARGLAGDTIAKNIQYF. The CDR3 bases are TGCAGTGCTAGAGGACTAGCGGGGGACACCATAGCCAAAAACATTCAGTACTTC.

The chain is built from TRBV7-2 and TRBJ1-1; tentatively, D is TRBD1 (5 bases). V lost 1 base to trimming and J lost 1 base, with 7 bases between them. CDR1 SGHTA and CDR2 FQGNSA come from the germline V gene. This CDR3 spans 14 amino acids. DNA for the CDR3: TGTGCCAGCAGCTTAGGGGACTCGAACACTGAAGCTTTCTTT. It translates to CASSLGDSNTEAFF.

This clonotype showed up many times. The CDR3, as DNA: TGTGCCAGCAGCCAGGTGTACAGTCAAGAGACCCAGTACTTC. Its translation: CASSQVYSQETQYF. This chain joins TRBV14 and TRBJ2-5; D is unclear. In germline, CDR1 is SGHDN, CDR2 FVKESK. The CDR3 totals 14 residues. Trimming took 3 bases from V and 2 from J, leaving 10 bases between them.

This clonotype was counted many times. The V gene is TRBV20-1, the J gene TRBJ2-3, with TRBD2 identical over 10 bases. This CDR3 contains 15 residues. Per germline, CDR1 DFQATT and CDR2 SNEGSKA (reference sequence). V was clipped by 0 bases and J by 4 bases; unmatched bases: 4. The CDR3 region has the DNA TGCAGTGCTAGAGAGAGCGGGAGGGCCTCAGATACGCAGTATTTT. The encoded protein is CSARESGRASDTQYF.